By share of the sample, the clone carrying this TCR beta chain is medium-sized. Its antigen is unknown. The Oncomine TCR Beta short-read assay was applied to DNA of cultured CD4+ T cells. TCRdb itself ran the PCR reads through MiXCR, one entry per CDR3 protein. In the table there are fewer than 9,000 distinct CDR3 sequences, approximately 19% of which are singletons. These data are taken from a study of vaccination and CD4 T cells after COVID-19. Study at large: Recovered patients in the cohort numbered six men and four women, two of them Hispanic. The study drew post-COVID samples a median around 100 days after diagnosis (range 35 to 161). Each of the control cultures got a CEFX pool, an HIV-1 Nef pool, or no peptide.

Germline-derived CDR1 and CDR2 are LNHDA and SQIVND (reference sequence). This CDR3 comprises 15 residues. V gave up 6 bases and J gave up 10 bases; unmatched junction bases: 10. The treatment here: roughly 10-day PBMC culture with coronavirus spike peptide pools or control peptides (ViraFEST assay). V gene TRBV19 combines with J gene TRBJ1-6, with 9 bases identical to TRBD1. This receptor was identified in a human donor who had recovered from COVID-19. Sequencing was performed on CD4+ T cells from blood, cultured in vitro, taken after SARS-CoV-2 vaccination. For the CDR3, the DNA is TGTGCCAGTAGCCCCCGACCGGGACAGGGCTCACCCCTCCACTTT. Encoded protein: CASSPRPGQGSPLHF.